This entry lists 8 T cell receptor beta chains sequenced from one sample in a study of T cell changes during pregnancy in multiple sclerosis. Generated by immunoSEQ multiplex PCR, the TCRdb table keeps only in-frame clones and is missing some. The table records more than 40,000 clones, about 88% of them present only once. The source material was CD4+ T cells from peripheral blood mononuclear cells, sampled in the first trimester of pregnancy. Source of these receptors: a female donor with multiple sclerosis, enrolled in a pregnancy study.

The genes are TRBV18 and TRBJ2-7; 7 positions agree with TRBD2. Losses at the gene ends were 5 bases for V and 4 bases for J; bases not matched to a gene: 5. The CDR3 runs to 13 residues. CDR1 is KGHSH, CDR2 LQKENI, per germline. For the CDR3, the DNA is TGTGCCAGCTCATCGTCGGGGGGTTACGAGCAGTACTTC. Encoded protein: CASSSSGGYEQYF.

CDR3 DNA sequence: TGTGCCAGTAGGAGAAGCAGCGGAGGCAGCACAGATACGCAGTATTTT. This translates into CASRRSSGGSTDTQYF. V gene TRBV19 combines with J gene TRBJ2-3; D may be TRBD2 (5 bases). Germline lookup yields CDR1 LNHDA and CDR2 SQIVND (reference sequence). Trimming stripped 6 bases from V and 0 bases from J, with 16 bases between. This CDR3 contains 16 residues.

The chain couples TRBV29-1 to TRBJ2-3; D perhaps matches TRBD1 (6 bases). Per germline, CDR1 SQVTM and CDR2 ANQGSEA. The CDR3 sequence is 13 residues long. Trimming removed 6 bases at V and 0 bases at J, with 10 bases between. The CDR3 is CSVDSPSTDTQYF. The CDR3 DNA follows: TGCAGCGTGGACAGCCCTAGCACAGATACGCAGTATTTT.

The rearrangement uses TRBV5-1 and TRBJ2-4, with TRBD2 matching 16 bases. The CDR3 loop spans 20 amino acids. J was trimmed by 3 bases and V by 4 bases; bases with no gene match: 13. Germline V gene lookup returns CDR1 SGHRS and CDR2 YFSETQ. CDR3: CASSPGLAGGLALGKNIQYF. CDR3 DNA sequence: TGCGCCAGCAGCCCGGGACTAGCGGGAGGGCTTGCTCTGGGCAAAAACATTCAGTACTTC.

The gene calls are TRBV19 and TRBJ2-3; D may be TRBD1 (5 bases). The V end was cut by 5 bases, the J end by 8 bases, with 17 bases between. Germline values: CDR1 LNHDA, CDR2 SQIVND (reference sequence). This CDR3 is 14 amino acids long. DNA of the CDR3: TGTGCCAGTAGTCCGCCCCAGGGTATGAGTACGCAGTATTTT. Translation gives CASSPPQGMSTQYF.

This clone came up a few times. This chain uses TRBV7-2 with TRBJ2-2; D remains unclear. This CDR3 is built from 18 residues. V dropped 1 base and J dropped 0 bases, with 15 bases sitting between them. Germline V CDR1 and CDR2: SGHTA, FQGNSA. DNA for the CDR3: TGTGCCAGCAGCTTAGGAACTGGTAGCAGATCGAACACCGGGGAGCTGTTTTTT. Translated: CASSLGTGSRSNTGELFF.

V is TRBV29-1 and J is TRBJ1-2; 7 bases match TRBD1. After removal of 5 bases from V and 6 bases from J, the junction contained 18 bases not matched to a gene. The CDR3 totals 16 residues. Germline assignment: CDR1 SQVTM and CDR2 ANQGSEA. The CDR3 bases are TGCAGCGTTTGGTACCGACGACAGGGCTTTTATGATGGCTACACCTTC. Amino acids: CSVWYRRQGFYDGYTF.

V usage is TRBV2 and J usage is TRBJ2-1; the match to TRBD2 covers 13 bases. CDR3 length: 18 residues. The germline gives CDR1 SNHLY, CDR2 FYNNEI. Trimming at V came to 6 bases and at J to 2 bases, leaving 10 bases not matched to a gene. Here the CDR3 DNA reads TGTGCCAGCAGCCCGAGGACTAGCGGGAGAACCGCCTACAATGAGCAGTTCTTC. Translating gives CASSPRTSGRTAYNEQFF.